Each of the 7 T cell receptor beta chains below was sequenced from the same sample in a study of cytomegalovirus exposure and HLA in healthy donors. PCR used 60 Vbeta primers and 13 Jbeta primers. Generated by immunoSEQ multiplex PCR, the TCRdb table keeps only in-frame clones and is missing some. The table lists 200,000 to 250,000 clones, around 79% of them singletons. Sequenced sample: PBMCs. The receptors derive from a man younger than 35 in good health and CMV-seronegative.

CDR3 sequence reads: CASSLGGQSYEQYF. The CDR3 DNA sequence: TGTGCCAGCAGTTTAGGGGGACAGTCCTACGAGCAGTACTTC. The rearrangement joins TRBV28 to TRBJ2-5, with TRBD1 matching 7 bases. The J call is doubtful: the DNA matches TRBJ2-7 better. This CDR3 has 14 residues. Germline loops: CDR1 MDHEN, CDR2 SYDVKM.

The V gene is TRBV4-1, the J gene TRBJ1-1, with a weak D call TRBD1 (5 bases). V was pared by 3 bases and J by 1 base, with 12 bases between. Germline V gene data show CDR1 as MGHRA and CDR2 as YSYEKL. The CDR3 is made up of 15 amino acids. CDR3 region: CASSHTGDRNTEAFF. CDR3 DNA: TGCGCCAGCAGCCATACGGGGGATAGGAACACTGAAGCTTTCTTT.

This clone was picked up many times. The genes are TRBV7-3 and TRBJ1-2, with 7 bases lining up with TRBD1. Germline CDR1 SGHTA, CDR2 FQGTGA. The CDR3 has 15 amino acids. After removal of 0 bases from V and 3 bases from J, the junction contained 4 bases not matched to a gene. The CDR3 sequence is CASSLTTGSHYGYTF. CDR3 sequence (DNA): TGTGCCAGCAGCTTAACGACAGGGTCCCACTATGGCTACACCTTC.

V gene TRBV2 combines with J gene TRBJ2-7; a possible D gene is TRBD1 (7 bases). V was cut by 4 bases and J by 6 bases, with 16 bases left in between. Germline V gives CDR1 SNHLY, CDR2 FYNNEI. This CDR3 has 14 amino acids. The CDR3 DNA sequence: TGTGCCAGCAGTGGGAGGGCAGGGGGACGCGAGCAGTACTTC. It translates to CASSGRAGGREQYF.

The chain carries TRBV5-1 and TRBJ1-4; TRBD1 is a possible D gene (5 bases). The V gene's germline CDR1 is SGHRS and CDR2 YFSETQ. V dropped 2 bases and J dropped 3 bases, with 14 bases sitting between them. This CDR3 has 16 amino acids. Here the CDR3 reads CASSLNPQASNEKLFF. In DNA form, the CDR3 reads TGCGCCAGCAGCTTAAATCCACAGGCCTCTAATGAAAAACTGTTTTTT.

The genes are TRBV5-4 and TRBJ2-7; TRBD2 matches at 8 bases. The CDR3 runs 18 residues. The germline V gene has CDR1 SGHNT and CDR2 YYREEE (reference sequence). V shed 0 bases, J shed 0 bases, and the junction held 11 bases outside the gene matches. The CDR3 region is CASSLAGGRGRDSYEQYF. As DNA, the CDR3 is TGTGCCAGCAGCTTGGCGGGGGGGAGGGGCCGAGACTCCTACGAGCAGTACTTC.

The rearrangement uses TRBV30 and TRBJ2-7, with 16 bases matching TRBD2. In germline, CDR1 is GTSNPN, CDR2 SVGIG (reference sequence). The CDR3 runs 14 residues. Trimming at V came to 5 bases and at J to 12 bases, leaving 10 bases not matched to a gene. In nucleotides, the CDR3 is TGTGCCTGGGGCCCGGGACTAGCGGGAGGGGGGCGGTACTTC. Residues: CAWGPGLAGGGRYF.